This T cell receptor beta chain stems from a study of blood T cell repertoires in COVID-19. About the research overall: PBMCs, B-cell-depleted T cells, or T cells provided the cDNA or gDNA that made up the material.

The germline V gene encodes CDR1 SGHVS and CDR2 FNYEAQ. The CDR3 has 17 amino acids. Germline trimming cut 1 base from V and 4 bases from J; bases unmatched to any gene: 9. Those who participated ranged in age from roughly 18 to 100 years and resided in about two dozen US areas. Original processing notes: Amplification of reference gene primers was used by the study to estimate nucleated cell counts. Repertoires were generated with immunoSEQ multiplex PCR, while TCRdb's copy carries only in-frame clones and drops some. That table supplies the V and J calls and clone size; D and trimming were determined from the DNA. The table lists roughly 180,000 clones, almost 85% of them singletons, with roughly 11% in the top ten.

The chain couples TRBV7-6 to TRBJ2-1; 8 bases fit TRBD2. Input material: PBMCs or T cells enriched from blood (not recorded which). The TCR was taken from a man in his forties or fifties who had recovered from COVID-19. The CDR3 region is CASSLGRGGLAYNEQFF. CDR3 DNA: TGTGCCAGCAGCTTAGGGAGAGGAGGACTAGCTTACAATGAGCAGTTCTTC.